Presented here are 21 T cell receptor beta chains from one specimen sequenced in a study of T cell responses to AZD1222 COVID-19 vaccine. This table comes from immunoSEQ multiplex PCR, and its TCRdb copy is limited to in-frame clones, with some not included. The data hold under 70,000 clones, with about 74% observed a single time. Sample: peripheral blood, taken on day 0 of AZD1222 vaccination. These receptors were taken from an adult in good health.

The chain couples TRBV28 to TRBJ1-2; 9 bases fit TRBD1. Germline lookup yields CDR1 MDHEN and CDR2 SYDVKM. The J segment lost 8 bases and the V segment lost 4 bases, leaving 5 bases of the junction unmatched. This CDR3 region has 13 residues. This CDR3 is CASSYRGLRGYTF. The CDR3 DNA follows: TGTGCCAGCAGTTACAGGGGGCTCAGGGGCTACACCTTC.

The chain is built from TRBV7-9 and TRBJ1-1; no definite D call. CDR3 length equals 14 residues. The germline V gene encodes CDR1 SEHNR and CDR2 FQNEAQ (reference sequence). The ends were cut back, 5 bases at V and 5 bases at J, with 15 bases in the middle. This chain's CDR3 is CASSPYEGPTEAFF. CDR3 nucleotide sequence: TGTGCCAGCAGCCCCTACGAGGGTCCGACTGAAGCTTTCTTT.

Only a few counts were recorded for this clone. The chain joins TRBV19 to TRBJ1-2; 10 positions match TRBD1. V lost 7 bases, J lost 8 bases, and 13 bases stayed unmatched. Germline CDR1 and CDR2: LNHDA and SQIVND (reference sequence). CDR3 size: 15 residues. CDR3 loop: CASTEVGGQGGGYTF. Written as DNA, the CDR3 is TGTGCCAGTACTGAGGTCGGCGGACAGGGGGGCGGCTACACCTTC. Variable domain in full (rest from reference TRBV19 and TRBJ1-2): DGGITQSPKYLFRKEGQNVTLSCEQNLNHDAMYWYRQDPGQGLRLIYYSQIVNDFQKGDIAEGYSVSREKKESFPLTVTSAQKNPTAFYLCASTEVGGQGGGYTFGSGTRLTVV.

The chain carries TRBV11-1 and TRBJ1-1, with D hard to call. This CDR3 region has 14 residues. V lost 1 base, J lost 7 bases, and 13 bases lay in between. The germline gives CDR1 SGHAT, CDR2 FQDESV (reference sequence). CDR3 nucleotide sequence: TGTGCCAGCAGCTTAGGCGGAGCCGGAATTGAAGCTTTCTTT. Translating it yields CASSLGGAGIEAFF.

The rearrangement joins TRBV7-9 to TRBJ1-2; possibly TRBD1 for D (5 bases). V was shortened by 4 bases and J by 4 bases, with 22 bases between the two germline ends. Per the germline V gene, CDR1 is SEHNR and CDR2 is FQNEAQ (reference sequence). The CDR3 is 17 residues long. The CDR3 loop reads CASSSPTVPEGFYGYTF. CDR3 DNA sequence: TGTGCCAGCAGCTCCCCGACAGTCCCAGAGGGGTTCTATGGCTACACCTTC.

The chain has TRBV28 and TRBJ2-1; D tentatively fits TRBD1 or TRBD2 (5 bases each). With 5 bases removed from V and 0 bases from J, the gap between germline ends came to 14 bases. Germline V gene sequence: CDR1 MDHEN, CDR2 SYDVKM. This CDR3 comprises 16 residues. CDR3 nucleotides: TGTGCCAGCAGTCTCACTACGGGGCTCTCCTACAATGAGCAGTTCTTC. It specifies CASSLTTGLSYNEQFF.

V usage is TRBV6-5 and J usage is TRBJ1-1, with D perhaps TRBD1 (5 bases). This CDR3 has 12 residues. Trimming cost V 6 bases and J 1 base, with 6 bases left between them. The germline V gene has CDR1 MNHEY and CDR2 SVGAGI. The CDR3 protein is CASRGGNTEAFF. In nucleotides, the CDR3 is TGTGCCAGCAGGGGGGGGAACACTGAAGCTTTCTTT.

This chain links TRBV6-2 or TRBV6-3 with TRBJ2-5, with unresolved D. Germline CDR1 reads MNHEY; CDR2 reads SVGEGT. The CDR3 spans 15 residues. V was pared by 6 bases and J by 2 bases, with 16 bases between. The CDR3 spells CASSPDLSSQETQYF. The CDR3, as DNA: TGTGCCAGCAGCCCCGATTTGAGTAGTCAAGAGACCCAGTACTTC.

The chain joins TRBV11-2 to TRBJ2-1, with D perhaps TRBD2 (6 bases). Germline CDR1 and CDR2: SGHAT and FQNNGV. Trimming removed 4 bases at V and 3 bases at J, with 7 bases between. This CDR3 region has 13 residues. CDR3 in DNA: TGTGCCAGCAGCTCGGGAGTCTACAATGAGCAGTTCTTC. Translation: CASSSGVYNEQFF. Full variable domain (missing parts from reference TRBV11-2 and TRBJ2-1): EAGVAQSPRYKIIEKRQSVAFWCNPISGHATLYWYQQILGQGPKLLIQFQNNGVVDDSQLPKDRFSAERLKGVDSTLKIQPAKLEDSAVYLCASSSGVYNEQFFGPGTRLTVL.

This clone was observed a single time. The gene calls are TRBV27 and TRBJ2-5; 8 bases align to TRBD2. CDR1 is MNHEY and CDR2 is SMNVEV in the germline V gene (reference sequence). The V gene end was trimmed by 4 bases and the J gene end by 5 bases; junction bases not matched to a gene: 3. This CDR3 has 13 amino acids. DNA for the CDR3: TGTGCCAGCAGTTCTCGGGGGGGGGAGACCCAGTACTTC. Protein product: CASSSRGGETQYF.

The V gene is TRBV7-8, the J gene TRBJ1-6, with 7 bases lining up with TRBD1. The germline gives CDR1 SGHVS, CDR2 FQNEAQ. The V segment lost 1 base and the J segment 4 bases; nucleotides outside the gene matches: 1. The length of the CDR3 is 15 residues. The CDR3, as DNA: TGTGCCAGCAGCTTAGAGGGGGCATATAATTCACCCCTCCACTTT. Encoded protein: CASSLEGAYNSPLHF.

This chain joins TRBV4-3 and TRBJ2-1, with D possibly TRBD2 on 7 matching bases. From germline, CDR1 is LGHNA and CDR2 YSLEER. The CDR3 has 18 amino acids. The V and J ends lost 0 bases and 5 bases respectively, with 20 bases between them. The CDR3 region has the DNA TGCGCCAGCAGCCAAGATTACCCCCGGGGGGCCAACCACAATGAGCAGTTCTTC. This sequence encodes CASSQDYPRGANHNEQFF.

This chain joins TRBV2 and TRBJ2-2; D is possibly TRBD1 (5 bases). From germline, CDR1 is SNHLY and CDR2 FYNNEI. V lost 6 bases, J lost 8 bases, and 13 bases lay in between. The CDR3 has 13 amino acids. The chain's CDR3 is CASRQGLGGELFF. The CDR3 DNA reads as TGTGCCAGCAGGCAGGGTCTAGGGGGGGAGCTGTTTTTT.

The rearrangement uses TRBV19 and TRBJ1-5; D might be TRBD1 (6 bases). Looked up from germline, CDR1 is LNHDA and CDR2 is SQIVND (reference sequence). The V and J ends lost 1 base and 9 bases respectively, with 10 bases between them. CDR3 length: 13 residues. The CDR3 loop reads CASSIGRGWPQHF. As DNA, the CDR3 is TGTGCCAGTAGTATAGGCAGGGGATGGCCCCAGCATTTT.

The CDR3 loop reads CSVELRGAGRGEQYF. CDR3 bases: TGCAGCGTTGAACTCAGGGGGGCAGGGCGAGGCGAGCAGTACTTC. V usage is TRBV29-1 and J usage is TRBJ2-7, with D possibly being TRBD1 (7 bases). The CDR3 length is 15 residues. Germline V gives CDR1 SQVTM, CDR2 ANQGSEA. V was cut by 2 bases and J by 6 bases, with 20 bases left in between.

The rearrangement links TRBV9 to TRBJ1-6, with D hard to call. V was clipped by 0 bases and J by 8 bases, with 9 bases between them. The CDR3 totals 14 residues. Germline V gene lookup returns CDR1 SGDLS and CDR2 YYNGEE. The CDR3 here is CASSVVPRDSPLHF. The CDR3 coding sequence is TGTGCCAGCAGCGTAGTACCCCGGGATTCACCCCTCCACTTT.

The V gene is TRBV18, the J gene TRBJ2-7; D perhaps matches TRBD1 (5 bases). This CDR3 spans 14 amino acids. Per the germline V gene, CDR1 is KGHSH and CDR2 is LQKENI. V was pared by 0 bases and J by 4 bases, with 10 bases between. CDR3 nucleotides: TGTGCCAGCTCACCACCGGGGCCTTTTTACGAGCAGTACTTC. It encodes CASSPPGPFYEQYF.

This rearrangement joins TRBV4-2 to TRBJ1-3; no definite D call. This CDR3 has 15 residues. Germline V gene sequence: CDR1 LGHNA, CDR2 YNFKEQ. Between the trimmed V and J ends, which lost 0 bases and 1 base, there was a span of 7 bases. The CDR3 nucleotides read TGTGCCAGCAGCCAAGATTGGGCTTCTGGAAACACCATATATTTT. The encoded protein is CASSQDWASGNTIYF.

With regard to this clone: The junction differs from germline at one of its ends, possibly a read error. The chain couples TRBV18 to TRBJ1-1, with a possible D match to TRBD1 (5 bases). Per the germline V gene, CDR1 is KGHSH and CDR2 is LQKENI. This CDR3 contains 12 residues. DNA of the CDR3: TGTGTCAGCTCGGGGGATGTAACTGAAGCTTTCTTT. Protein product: CVSSGDVTEAFF. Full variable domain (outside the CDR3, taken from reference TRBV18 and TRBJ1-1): NAGVMQNPRHLVRRRGQEARLRCSPMKGHSHVYWYRQLPEEGLKFMVYLQKENIIDESGMPKERFSAEFPKEGPSILRIQQVVRGDSAAYFCVSSGDVTEAFFGQGTRLTVV.

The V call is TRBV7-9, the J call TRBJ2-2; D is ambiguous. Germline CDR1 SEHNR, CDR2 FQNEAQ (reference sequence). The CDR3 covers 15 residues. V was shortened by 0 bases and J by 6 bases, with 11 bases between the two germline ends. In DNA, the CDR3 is TGTGCCAGCAGCTTAGCGACCCTTTCCCCCGGGGAGCTGTTTTTT. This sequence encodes CASSLATLSPGELFF.

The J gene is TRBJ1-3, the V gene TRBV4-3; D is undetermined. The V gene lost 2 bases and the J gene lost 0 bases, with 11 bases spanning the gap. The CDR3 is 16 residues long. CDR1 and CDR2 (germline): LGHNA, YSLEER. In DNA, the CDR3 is TGCGCCAGCAGCCAACTTGAGGGTGGCTCTGGAAACACCATATATTTT. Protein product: CASSQLEGGSGNTIYF.